These T cell receptor beta chains were read from a single sample in a study of response to subunit inactivated influenza vaccine. TCRdb fed the RT-PCR reads into MiXCR, producing one record per CDR3 protein. The table shows more than 600,000 distinct CDR3 sequences, with roughly 18% occurring only once. The sequencing used PBMCs from blood, collected less than 6 days after vaccination. These receptors all come from a man aged 50 or older who received an inactivated influenza vaccine. CDR3s include the opening cysteine and the closing phenylalanine or tryptophan. The D gene is left open where the match is weak. Size tells how often a clone was seen (once, few, many) or the class of an expanded clone, and some rows leave it out.

cdr3_length: 13
j_call: TRBJ1-5
v_call: TRBV27
d_call: .
clone_size: few
cdr3_aa: CASREGLGQPQHF

cdr3_length: 16
j_call: TRBJ2-1
v_call: TRBV4-2
d_call: .
clone_size: .
cdr3_aa: CASSQGVGPKVNEQFF

cdr3_length: 18
j_call: TRBJ2-4
v_call: TRBV5-6
d_call: TRBD1
clone_size: few
cdr3_aa: CASSPTGGSMRAKNIQYF

cdr3_length: 12
j_call: TRBJ2-1
v_call: TRBV11-2
d_call: TRBD2
clone_size: few
cdr3_aa: CASSLQREGNCF

cdr3_length: 16
j_call: TRBJ2-1
v_call: TRBV7-9
d_call: TRBD1
clone_size: few
cdr3_aa: CASSIPRGQDIGEQFF

cdr3_length: 13
j_call: TRBJ2-1
v_call: TRBV29-1
d_call: .
clone_size: few
cdr3_aa: CSVVAVSYNEQFF

cdr3_length: 16
j_call: TRBJ2-7
v_call: TRBV28
d_call: TRBD1
clone_size: few
cdr3_aa: CASSFLPGQTGNEQYF

cdr3_length: 14
j_call: TRBJ1-2
v_call: TRBV20-1
d_call: .
clone_size: .
cdr3_aa: CSALPAVGGYGYTF

cdr3_length: 13
j_call: TRBJ2-2
v_call: TRBV20-1
d_call: TRBD1
clone_size: few
cdr3_aa: CSARDRHTGELFF

cdr3_length: 14
j_call: TRBJ2-7
v_call: TRBV7-8
d_call: .
clone_size: few
cdr3_aa: CASSNNTGKGEQYF

cdr3_length: 21
j_call: TRBJ2-1
v_call: TRBV6-4
d_call: TRBD2
clone_size: .
cdr3_aa: CASSDRRGRLAALSSYNEQFF

cdr3_length: 10
j_call: TRBJ2-5
v_call: TRBV20-1
d_call: .
clone_size: many
cdr3_aa: CSALTETQYF

cdr3_length: 15
j_call: TRBJ1-2
v_call: TRBV5-1
d_call: .
clone_size: few
cdr3_aa: CASSLTGLSNYGYTF

cdr3_length: 12
j_call: TRBJ2-7
v_call: TRBV20-1
d_call: .
clone_size: .
cdr3_aa: CSANGKKDEQYF

cdr3_length: 17
j_call: TRBJ2-1
v_call: TRBV24-1
d_call: TRBD1
clone_size: few
cdr3_aa: CATSDPGTGVTYNEQFF

cdr3_length: 17
j_call: TRBJ2-5
v_call: TRBV7-2
d_call: TRBD2
clone_size: few
cdr3_aa: CASSSLAGVQPSETQYF

cdr3_length: 14
j_call: TRBJ1-6
v_call: TRBV4-3
d_call: TRBD1
clone_size: few
cdr3_aa: CASSPGGAYSPLHF

cdr3_length: 11
j_call: TRBJ1-1
v_call: TRBV29-1
d_call: .
clone_size: many
cdr3_aa: CSVQVDTEAFF

cdr3_length: 15
j_call: TRBJ2-1
v_call: TRBV6-1
d_call: .
clone_size: .
cdr3_aa: CASSRSRDFQDEQFF

cdr3_length: 13
j_call: TRBJ2-3
v_call: TRBV20-1
d_call: TRBD2
clone_size: .
cdr3_aa: CSVAGGFTDTQYF

cdr3_length: 16
j_call: TRBJ2-1
v_call: TRBV4-3
d_call: TRBD2
clone_size: .
cdr3_aa: CASSQERSGSGNEQFF

cdr3_length: 16
j_call: TRBJ2-3
v_call: TRBV10-3
d_call: TRBD2
clone_size: few
cdr3_aa: CAISDLGGDSTDTQYF

cdr3_length: 13
j_call: TRBJ1-1
v_call: TRBV12-3/TRBV12-4
d_call: .
clone_size: many
cdr3_aa: CASSSRGNTEAFF

cdr3_length: 18
j_call: TRBJ2-7
v_call: TRBV4-3
d_call: TRBD2
clone_size: .
cdr3_aa: CASSHGYTLADSAYEQYF

cdr3_length: 17
j_call: TRBJ2-7
v_call: TRBV15
d_call: .
clone_size: once
cdr3_aa: CATSRDLKTLISYEQYF

cdr3_length: 15
j_call: TRBJ2-7
v_call: TRBV20-1
d_call: .
clone_size: few
cdr3_aa: CSARPISGSSYEQYF

cdr3_length: 15
j_call: TRBJ2-7
v_call: TRBV6-4
d_call: .
clone_size: few
cdr3_aa: CASIPDTKRPYEQYF

cdr3_length: 15
j_call: TRBJ2-2
v_call: TRBV7-9
d_call: TRBD1
clone_size: .
cdr3_aa: CATNRDRGYTGELFF

cdr3_length: 16
j_call: TRBJ2-7
v_call: TRBV7-9
d_call: TRBD2
clone_size: .
cdr3_aa: CASSLGTSGGFYEQYF

cdr3_length: 17
j_call: TRBJ2-7
v_call: TRBV15
d_call: .
clone_size: .
cdr3_aa: CATSRGIDSTGAYEQYF

cdr3_length: 18
j_call: TRBJ2-2
v_call: TRBV4-1
d_call: TRBD2
clone_size: .
cdr3_aa: CASSPSYSGGVGTGELFF

cdr3_length: 15
j_call: TRBJ2-7
v_call: TRBV5-1
d_call: .
clone_size: few
cdr3_aa: CASSLEAWGAYEQYF

cdr3_length: 14
j_call: TRBJ2-7
v_call: TRBV5-1
d_call: .
clone_size: few
cdr3_aa: CASSLDYIGGEQYF

cdr3_length: 12
j_call: TRBJ2-7
v_call: TRBV29-1
d_call: .
clone_size: .
cdr3_aa: CSVVDDTYEQYF

cdr3_length: 11
j_call: TRBJ2-1
v_call: TRBV5-1
d_call: .
clone_size: few
cdr3_aa: CASERYNEQFF

cdr3_length: 14
j_call: TRBJ2-2
v_call: TRBV12-3/TRBV12-4
d_call: TRBD2
clone_size: many
cdr3_aa: CASSLRLAHGELFF